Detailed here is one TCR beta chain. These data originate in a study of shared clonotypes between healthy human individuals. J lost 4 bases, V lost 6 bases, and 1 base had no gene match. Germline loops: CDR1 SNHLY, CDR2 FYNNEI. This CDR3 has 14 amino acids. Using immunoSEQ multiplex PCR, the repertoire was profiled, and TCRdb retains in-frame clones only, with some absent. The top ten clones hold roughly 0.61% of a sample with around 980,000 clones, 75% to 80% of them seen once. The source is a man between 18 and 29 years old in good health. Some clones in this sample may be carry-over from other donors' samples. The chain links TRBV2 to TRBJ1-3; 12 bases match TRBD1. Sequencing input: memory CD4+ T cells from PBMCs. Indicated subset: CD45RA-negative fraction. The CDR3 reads CASRGTGGGNTIYF. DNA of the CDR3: TGTGCCAGCAGGGGGACAGGGGGCGGAAACACCATATATTTT.